The 3 T cell receptor beta chains below all came from one sample that was sequenced in a study of cytomegalovirus exposure and HLA in healthy donors. Amplification used 60 Vbeta primers and 13 Jbeta primers. Clones were read by immunoSEQ multiplex PCR, and TCRdb kept only the in-frame ones, dropping some. In all, the sample yields about 120,000 clones. Material: PBMCs. The receptors originated from a man between 18 and 35 years old in good health and CMV-seronegative.

The rearrangement links TRBV6-5 to TRBJ2-4, with a possible D match to TRBD2 (5 bases). The CDR3 is 13 residues long. V was trimmed by 2 bases and J by 6 bases, leaving 8 bases between them. CDR1 MNHEY and CDR2 SVGAGI come from the germline V gene. The CDR3: CASSYSGLNIQYF. CDR3 DNA sequence: TGTGCCAGCAGTTACAGCGGCCTAAACATTCAGTACTTC.

In nucleotides, the CDR3 is TGTGCCAGCAGCTCACGAAGCGGGTCCGGCACAGATACGCAGTATTTT. Its protein is CASSSRSGSGTDTQYF. V usage is TRBV9 and J usage is TRBJ2-3, with a possible D match to TRBD2 (6 bases). In germline, CDR1 is SGDLS, CDR2 YYNGEE. This CDR3 spans 16 amino acids. Deletions cut 4 bases from V and 1 base from J, with 16 bases between.

The chain carries TRBV2 and TRBJ1-1; weak D call: TRBD1 (5 bases). From germline, CDR1 is SNHLY and CDR2 FYNNEI. The CDR3 contains 14 residues. V was pared by 7 bases and J by 1 base, with 13 bases between. The CDR3 bases are TGTGCCAGCACCCCCGTGGGGGGGAACACTGAAGCTTTCTTT. As protein: CASTPVGGNTEAFF.